A selection of T cell receptor beta chains follows, all from one sample in a study of tumor-infiltrating lymphocytes in primary liver carcinoma. A single record per CDR3 protein comes from TCRdb applying MiXCR to the multiplex PCR reads. The sample carries approximately 110,000 distinct CDR3 sequences, 55% to 65% recorded once. The sample comprised liver tumor tissue from sampling region 1. The receptors come from a woman in her fifties or sixties with primary liver carcinoma and hepatitis B virus infection. Each CDR3 is given with its conserved first and last residue. Fields, in order: J gene, D gene, clone size, V gene, CDR3 DNA, CDR3 protein. The D gene is left open where the match is weak. Clone size appears in some rows only: once, few, many, or a class for an expanded clone.

>TRBJ1-1|NA|NA|TRBV28
TGTGCCAGCAGTTCCCCAGGGAAGGGGACTGAAGCTTTCTTT
CASSSPGKGTEAFF
>TRBJ2-3|NA|few|TRBV28
TGTGCCAGCAGGGGCGGGATTAGCACAGATACGCAGTATTTT
CASRGGISTDTQYF
>TRBJ2-1|TRBD2|NA|TRBV11-2
TGTGCCAGCAGCAGGATACTAGCGGGAGGGCCGGTGGATGTGCAGTTCTTC
CASSRILAGGPVDVQFF
>TRBJ2-7|NA|NA|TRBV11-2
TGTGCCAGTAGCTTAGGGCTAGCTCAAACCTCCTACGAGCAGTACTTC
CASSLGLAQTSYEQYF
>TRBJ2-3|TRBD1|many|TRBV29-1
TGCAGCGTTGAAGATATCGACAGGGGAGGACCAGATACGCAGTATTTT
CSVEDIDRGGPDTQYF
>TRBJ2-7|TRBD2|NA|TRBV5-1
TGCGCCAGCAGCTTATCAGCGGGAGTGAGCGAGCAGTACTTC
CASSLSAGVSEQYF
>TRBJ1-6|TRBD1|NA|TRBV6-6
TGTGCCAGCAGTAAAGGGGGCAGGAATTCACCCCTCCACTTT
CASSKGGRNSPLHF
>TRBJ2-7|TRBD1|medium-sized|TRBV11-2
TGTGCCAGCAGCGTCCTCCGGGACAGGGGAACCTACGAGCAGTACTTC
CASSVLRDRGTYEQYF
>TRBJ2-5|NA|once|TRBV11-3
TGTGTCAGCAGCCCCCGGAGAGGGCACCAAGAGACCCAGTACTTC
CVSSPRRGHQETQYF
>TRBJ1-1|NA|NA|TRBV11-2
TGTGTCAACAGCTTGAGAGTGGACGGGGAGGCTTTCTTT
CVNSLRVDGEAFF
>TRBJ2-3|NA|NA|TRBV6-5
TGTGCCAGCAGCTCTACAGTAACTTGCACAGATACGCAGTATTTT
CASSSTVTCTDTQYF
>TRBJ1-5|NA|few|TRBV23-1
TGCGCCAGCAGTCCACACTACAGGGAGGGCAATCAGCCCCAGCATTTT
CASSPHYREGNQPQHF
>TRBJ1-2|NA|NA|TRBV6-5
TGTGCCTGCAGTTACAACAGGGACTATGGCTACTCCTTC
CACSYNRDYGYSF
>TRBJ2-1|TRBD2|NA|TRBV12-3/TRBV12-4
TGTGCAAGCAGGTGGACTAGCGGGAGGTTCCTCGAGCAGTTCTTC
CASRWTSGRFLEQFF
>TRBJ1-6|NA|few|TRBV7-9
TGTGCCAGCCATAAGGGCGATTCACCCCTCCACTTT
CASHKGDSPLHF
>TRBJ1-1|NA|once|TRBV12-3/TRBV12-4
TGCGCCAGCAGCGAGGGGATGGGTGCTTTCTTT
CASSEGMGAFF
>TRBJ2-5|NA|NA|TRBV7-8
TGTGCCAGCACCTTAGTGCAGGGTTGGCAAGAGACCCAGTACTTC
CASTLVQGWQETQYF
>TRBJ2-1|NA|NA|TRBV11-2
TGTGCCAGCAGCTTAGCGCTTAGCTCTTACGATGAGCAGTTCTTC
CASSLALSSYDEQFF
>TRBJ2-5|NA|few|TRBV5-1
TGCGCCAGCAGCTTCCGTTATCAAGGCGAGACTCAGTACTTC
CASSFRYQGETQYF
>TRBJ2-2|NA|few|TRBV12-3/TRBV12-4
TGTAACAGCAGTTCGATCGGAGTAGGGAACACCGGGGAGCTGTTTTTT
CNSSSIGVGNTGELFF
>TRBJ2-3|NA|few|TRBV6-1
TGTGCCACCAGGGGCGTGAGAGGAACAGATACGCAGTATTTT
CATRGVRGTDTQYF
>TRBJ2-1|NA|NA|TRBV24-1
TGTGCCACCAGCTCGGATAGCTTAAATGAGCAGTTCTTC
CATSSDSLNEQFF
>TRBJ2-3|TRBD1|NA|TRBV11-2
TGTGCCGGCAGCCCACAGGGGCTAGATACGCAGTATTTT
CAGSPQGLDTQYF
>TRBJ1-1|NA|NA|TRBV11-2
TGTGCCAGCAACTCACCTGATAGGGGGGTGACTGAGGCTTTCTTT
CASNSPDRGVTEAFF
>TRBJ2-1|TRBD2|once|TRBV11-2
TGTGCCAGCAGCTTAGGTCTGTTAGCGGGAGGGCCGAATGGTCAGTTCTTC
CASSLGLLAGGPNGQFF
>TRBJ2-7|TRBD2|NA|TRBV29-1
TGCAGCGTAACGGGGACTAACGGTTCTACTAGGTACGAGCGGTACTTC
CSVTGTNGSTRYERYF
>TRBJ2-3|NA|many|TRBV5-1
TGCGCCAGCAGCTTAGGTGTTAGAGATACGCAGTATTTT
CASSLGVRDTQYF
>TRBJ2-1|NA|once|TRBV29-1
TGCAGTGTTGACCGGGACACGGGGCAGGGCGAGCAGTTCTTC
CSVDRDTGQGEQFF
>TRBJ2-1|NA|NA|TRBV5-1
TGCACCAGCAGCCCAGGCACTAGCACTTCCTACAATGAGCAGTTCTTC
CTSSPGTSTSYNEQFF
>TRBJ2-1|TRBD2|many|TRBV4-2
TGTGCCAGCAGCCAAGCTAGCGGGGGCAATGAGCAGTTCTTC
CASSQASGGNEQFF
>TRBJ2-7|NA|many|TRBV28
TGTGCCAGCAGTTTGAAGCCCCACGAGCAGTACTTC
CASSLKPHEQYF
>TRBJ2-1|NA|once|TRBV3-1
TGTGCCAGCAGCCAAAAACTAGGGCACAATGAGCAGTTCTTC
CASSQKLGHNEQFF
>TRBJ2-2|NA|NA|TRBV28
TGTGCCAGCAGTTCCCCGATAACCTGGGAGCTGTTTTTT
CASSSPITWELFF
>TRBJ1-3|NA|few|TRBV14
TGTGCCAGCAGCCCCGAATGGGGATCTGGAAACACCATATATTTT
CASSPEWGSGNTIYF
>TRBJ1-1|NA|NA|TRBV4-1
TGCGCCAATAGCGCAGGGAACACTGAAGCTTTCTTT
CANSAGNTEAFF
>TRBJ2-1|TRBD2|NA|TRBV6-5
TGTGCGTCATGGGGACGAGCGGGAAATGGTGAGGAGTTCTTC
CASWGRAGNGEEFF
>TRBJ2-6|NA|NA|TRBV11-3
TGTGCCAGCAGTCCCTCGGGGGCTGGGGCCAACGTCCTGGATTTC
CASSPSGAGANVLDF
>TRBJ2-1|NA|NA|TRBV11-3
TGTGCCAGCAAATCATCCCTCGGCTCCTACAATGAGCAGTCCTTC
CASKSSLGSYNEQSF
>TRBJ1-1|NA|NA|TRBV12-3/TRBV12-4
TGTGCCAACACCTCGGACACTCTGAACACTGAAGCTTTCTTT
CANTSDTLNTEAFF
>TRBJ2-5|TRBD2|NA|TRBV5-1
TGCGCCGGCAGCTTTGGGCTAGCGGGAGGGATCTCGGAGACCCAGTACTTC
CAGSFGLAGGISETQYF
>TRBJ2-3|NA|NA|TRBV28
TGTGCCAGCAGCCCCGACAGGTACACAGATACGCAGTATTTT
CASSPDRYTDTQYF
>TRBJ2-3|TRBD2|few|TRBV29-1
TGCAGCGTTGAGGGCGGGAGTGGCACAGATACACAGTATTTT
CSVEGGSGTDTQYF
>TRBJ2-1|NA|medium-sized|TRBV11-1
TGTGCCAGCAGCTTTCGAGGCGGGACCTTATACAATGAGCAGTTCTTC
CASSFRGGTLYNEQFF
>TRBJ2-5|NA|few|TRBV25-1
TGTGCCAGCAGTGATGCCATGGGGAGCGATCAAGAGACCCAGTACTTC
CASSDAMGSDQETQYF
>TRBJ1-1|NA|NA|TRBV11-2
TGTGCCGGCAGCTTATCGGGGAACACTGAAGCTTTATTT
CAGSLSGNTEALF
>TRBJ1-3|NA|few|TRBV28
TGTGCCAGCAAAACACCGGGGAGTAACTCTGGAAACACCATATATTTT
CASKTPGSNSGNTIYF
>TRBJ1-1|TRBD1|NA|TRBV20-1
TGCAGTGCCAAAACGACAGGGGGGAACACTGAAGCTTTCTTT
CSAKTTGGNTEAFF
>TRBJ2-7|NA|NA|TRBV4-1
TGCGCAAGCAGCCAAGACTGCACAGGGTTAGGAGAGCAGTACTTC
CASSQDCTGLGEQYF
>TRBJ1-2|NA|many|TRBV29-1
TGCAGCATTTGGACGAGGAACTATGGCTACACCTTC
CSIWTRNYGYTF
>TRBJ2-7|TRBD2|many|TRBV29-1
TGCAGCGTTGAGGGACTAGCGGGAAGGGAGCAGTACTTC
CSVEGLAGREQYF
>TRBJ1-6|TRBD1|NA|TRBV7-2
TGTGCCAGCAGCTTCAAGACAGGGAAGGGTATTACCCTCCACTTT
CASSFKTGKGITLHF
>TRBJ1-4|TRBD1|NA|TRBV12-3/TRBV12-4
TGTGCCAGCAGTCGGGACAGTAATGAAAAACTGTTTTTT
CASSRDSNEKLFF
>TRBJ2-1|TRBD2|NA|TRBV5-1
TGCGCCAGCAGCTTAGGGACTAGCGGGAGGCCAAGCTCCTACAATGAGCAGTTCTTC
CASSLGTSGRPSSYNEQFF
>TRBJ2-4|NA|many|TRBV4-2
TGTGCCAGCAGCCAAGAGGGTGGCAAAAACATTCAGTACTTC
CASSQEGGKNIQYF
>TRBJ2-3|NA|NA|TRBV11-1
TGTGCTAGCAGCTCCCTTAAGGTGCGGGGCGCAGATATGCAGTATTTT
CASSSLKVRGADMQYF
>TRBJ2-1|TRBD1|few|TRBV20-1
TGCAGTGCGCCGGGGACAGGGGCTTGGAATGAGCAGTTCTTC
CSAPGTGAWNEQFF
>TRBJ2-7|TRBD1|NA|TRBV11-2
TGTGCCAGGTCGGGACAGCAAATCTCCGAGCAGTATTTC
CARSGQQISEQYF